The 27 T cell receptor beta chains below were found in one sample sequenced in a study of CD8+ T cells in alopecia areata. The investigators collected lesional scalp punch biopsies and peripheral blood from alopecia areata patients. RNA, once extracted, was reverse transcribed into cDNA for use as the sequencing template. Produced via immunoSEQ multiplex PCR; TCRdb's table is partial and in-frame only. This table has thousands of clones, 55% to 70% appearing once. This material consisted of skin, taken at week 0. The source of these receptors is a human donor with alopecia areata.

The V and J genes are TRBV6-1 and TRBJ1-1, with D maybe TRBD1 (5 bases). This CDR3 contains 13 residues. V lost 9 bases to trimming and J lost 5 bases, with 16 bases between them. Germline V gene lookup returns CDR1 MNHNS and CDR2 SASEGT. The DNA of the CDR3 is TGTGCCAGTAACAGGCGGTGGGGGACTGAAGCTTTCTTT. This sequence encodes CASNRRWGTEAFF.

The chain uses TRBV6-5 and TRBJ2-2; TRBD1 matches 7 bases. The CDR3 contains 14 residues. Germline lookup yields CDR1 MNHEY and CDR2 SVGAGI. V trimming: 8 bases; J trimming: 5 bases; junction bases outside the gene matches: 8. CDR3 DNA: TGTGCCAGCGGAAGACAGGGAAGAACCGGGGAGCTGTTTTTT. Translating gives CASGRQGRTGELFF.

This clone turned up a few times. This chain joins TRBV4-1 and TRBJ1-6, with D possibly matching TRBD1 (5 bases). Germline loops: CDR1 MGHRA, CDR2 YSYEKL. The CDR3 contains 13 residues. V gave up 3 bases and J gave up 12 bases, with 12 bases separating them. The CDR3 spells CASSQALGLPLHF. CDR3 in DNA: TGCGCCAGCAGCCAGGCCCTGGGGCTACCCCTCCACTTT.

The rearrangement joins TRBV5-4 to TRBJ2-2, with a tentative D call TRBD1 (6 bases). Germline values: CDR1 SGHNT, CDR2 YYREEE (reference sequence). The CDR3 runs to 14 residues. Trimming cost V 4 bases and J 5 bases, with 12 bases left between them. In DNA form, the CDR3 reads TGTGCCAGCAGCCCGGGACAAACTACCGGGGAGCTGTTTTTT. This translates into CASSPGQTTGELFF.

Only one count was recorded for this clone. The V and J genes are TRBV4-1 and TRBJ1-4; D possibly corresponds to TRBD1 (6 bases). Trimming left V 0 bases short and J 5 bases short, with 16 bases between. Germline loops: CDR1 MGHRA, CDR2 YSYEKL. The CDR3 consists of 17 residues. CDR3 coding DNA: TGCGCCAGCAGCCAAGATAGTCCGGGACAAAGAAATGAAAAACTGTTTTTT. It is translated as CASSQDSPGQRNEKLFF.

CDR3 sequence: CASSGGQGREQFF. CDR3 nucleotides: TGTGCCAGCAGTGGGGGACAGGGGCGAGAGCAGTTCTTC. The J gene is TRBJ2-1, the V gene TRBV6-1; 10 bases fit TRBD1. CDR1 and CDR2 from the germline V gene are MNHNS and SASEGT. This CDR3 spans 13 amino acids. V dropped 4 bases and J dropped 10; count of bases not matched to a gene: 4.

V gene TRBV11-2 combines with J gene TRBJ2-1; TRBD1 matches 9 bases. V lost 7 bases and J lost 8; bases outside the gene matches: 15. The CDR3 covers 16 residues. Per the germline V gene, CDR1 is SGHAT and CDR2 is FQNNGV. The CDR3 region is CASTTPARQGGDEQFF. As DNA, the CDR3 is TGTGCCAGCACCACTCCAGCCCGACAGGGGGGAGATGAGCAGTTCTTC.

The chain is built from TRBV10-2 and TRBJ2-7; 7 nucleotides align to TRBD1. V was clipped by 6 bases and J by 3 bases; unmatched bases: 8. CDR3 length: 14 amino acids. The germline V gene encodes CDR1 WSHSY and CDR2 SAAADI. CDR3 in DNA: TGCGCCAGCAGGAGACAGGGTACGGGCTACGAGCAGTACTTC. Its translation: CASRRQGTGYEQYF.

This clone was seen more than once but under ten times. The chain recombines TRBV11-1 with TRBJ2-6; D possibly corresponds to TRBD2 (6 bases). Germline V CDR1 and CDR2: SGHAT, FQDESV (reference sequence). Deletions cut 5 bases from V and 4 bases from J, with 21 bases between. The CDR3 runs to 18 residues. The DNA of the CDR3 is TGTGCCAGCAGCCCCGGGTACAGCGGGTCTAACGGGGCCAACGTCCTGACTTTC. The encoded protein is CASSPGYSGSNGANVLTF.

In nucleotides, the CDR3 is TGTGCCACCAGCAGGGACAGGGGTAATGAAAAACTGTTTTTT. Encoded protein: CATSRDRGNEKLFF. The chain is built from TRBV15 and TRBJ1-4; 9 nucleotides agree with TRBD1. The CDR3 is 14 amino acids. Trimming cost V 3 bases and J 4 bases; bases outside gene matches: 0. In germline, CDR1 is LNHNV, CDR2 YYDKDF (reference sequence). The variable domain in full, completed from reference TRBV15 and TRBJ1-4, reads DAMVIQNPRYQVTQFGKPVTLSCSQTLNHNVMYWYQQKSSQAPKLLFHYYDKDFNNEADTPDNFQSRRPNTSFCFLDIRSPGLGDTAMYLCATSRDRGNEKLFFGSGTQLSVL.

The chain uses TRBV9 and TRBJ2-2, with D unclear. This CDR3 spans 14 amino acids. V shed 0 bases and J shed 2 bases, with 5 bases lying between them. CDR1 and CDR2 from the germline V gene are SGDLS and YYNGEE. The CDR3 region is CASSVGLNTGELFF. The CDR3 region has the DNA TGTGCCAGCAGCGTAGGACTCAACACCGGGGAGCTGTTTTTT.

The chain links TRBV12-5 to TRBJ2-5; no clear D gene. Trimming took off 1 base at V and 7 bases at J, with 10 bases between the two ends. The CDR3 is made up of 13 amino acids. The germline gives CDR1 LGHNT, CDR2 FRNRAP. The CDR3 protein is CASGLDVLVTQYF. As DNA, the CDR3 is TGTGCTAGTGGTTTGGACGTGTTGGTGACCCAGTACTTC.

The chain carries TRBV29-1 and TRBJ1-2; D perhaps matches TRBD1 (6 bases). The CDR3 is 15 amino acids. V lost 3 bases and J 1 base, leaving 15 bases between the germline ends. Germline CDR1 is SQVTM and CDR2 is ANQGSEA. CDR3 DNA: TGCAGCGTTGATACAGGGAAGGACCTTAACTATGGCTACACCTTC. Its translation is CSVDTGKDLNYGYTF.

CDR3 nucleotides: TGTGCCAGCAGCTTTACGGGCACTGAAGCTTTCTTT. Amino acid sequence: CASSFTGTEAFF. The chain joins TRBV7-8 to TRBJ1-1, with D unclear. V lost 3 bases and J 4 bases, leaving 6 bases between the germline ends. Per the germline V gene, CDR1 is SGHVS and CDR2 is FQNEAQ. The CDR3 loop spans 12 amino acids. The full variable domain, in which reference TRBV7-8 and TRBJ1-1 provide the parts outside the CDR3, is GAGVSQSPRYKVAKRGQDVALRCDPISGHVSLFWYQQALGQGPEFLTYFQNEAQLDKSGLPSDRFFAERPEGSVSTLKIQRTQQEDSAVYLCASSFTGTEAFFGQGTRLTVV.

This clone has just one count. This rearrangement joins TRBV30 to TRBJ2-5, with D perhaps matching TRBD1 or TRBD2 (5 bases each). V lost 2 bases, J lost 3 bases, and 13 bases lay in between. Germline loops: CDR1 GTSNPN, CDR2 SVGIG (reference sequence). The CDR3 totals 14 residues. The CDR3: CAWSIPGREETQYF. CDR3 nucleotide sequence: TGTGCCTGGAGTATCCCGGGACGTGAAGAGACCCAGTACTTC. The variable domain in full, completed from reference TRBV30 and TRBJ2-5, reads SQTIHQWPATLVQPVGSPLSLECTVEGTSNPNLYWYRQAAGRGLQLLFYSVGIGQISSEVPQNLSASRPQDRQFILSSKKLLLSDSGFYLCAWSIPGREETQYFGPGTRLLVL.

A few counts support this clone. V usage is TRBV6-6 and J usage is TRBJ2-3; 11 bases line up with TRBD2. The V gene end was trimmed by 4 bases and the J gene end by 5 bases; junction bases not matched to a gene: 8. There are 16 residues in the CDR3. Per germline, CDR1 MNHNY and CDR2 SVGAGI (reference sequence). The CDR3 reads CASSFTSSGGIDTQYF. DNA of the CDR3: TGTGCCAGCAGTTTCACCTCTAGCGGGGGGATAGATACGCAGTATTTT.

The V call is TRBV7-8, the J call TRBJ2-3; D may be TRBD1 (6 bases). In germline, CDR1 is SGHVS, CDR2 FQNEAQ. V was shortened by 9 bases and J by 0 bases, with 10 bases between the two germline ends. The CDR3 spans 13 residues. The CDR3 DNA follows: TGTGCCAGTCACAGGGAAAGCACAGATACGCAGTATTTT. The encoded protein is CASHRESTDTQYF.

V is TRBV10-2 and J is TRBJ2-5, with 7 bases lining up with TRBD1. The V gene's germline CDR1 is WSHSY and CDR2 SAAADI. The CDR3 contains 13 residues. With 7 bases clipped from V and 4 bases from J, the junction kept 6 bases outside the gene matches. As DNA, the CDR3 is TGCGCCAGCACTAAGGGGACAGTAGAGACCCAGTACTTC. It translates to CASTKGTVETQYF.

The chain recombines TRBV4-3 with TRBJ2-7, with TRBD2 matching over 10 bases. Germline values: CDR1 LGHNA, CDR2 YSLEER. This CDR3 has 15 residues. With V trimmed by 1 base and J by 4 bases, 4 bases remained unmatched. The CDR3 sequence is CASSQGSSGRYEQYF. CDR3 DNA: TGCGCCAGCAGCCAAGGGAGTAGCGGGAGGTACGAGCAGTACTTC.

This clone turned up a few times. The genes are TRBV7-2 and TRBJ1-2, with 9 bases aligning to TRBD1. The germline CDR1 and CDR2 sequences are SGHTA and FQGNSA. V shed 3 bases, J shed 2 bases, and the junction held 4 bases outside the gene matches. The length of the CDR3 is 15 residues. The CDR3 DNA reads as TGTGCCAGCAGCTTGGGACAGGGCGCAAACTATGGCTACACCTTC. Its protein is CASSLGQGANYGYTF.

The rearrangement uses TRBV29-1 and TRBJ2-7; weak D call: TRBD1 (5 bases). Trimming stripped 1 base from V and 5 bases from J, with 6 bases between. Looked up from germline, CDR1 is SQVTM and CDR2 is ANQGSEA. This CDR3 has 11 amino acids. Here the CDR3 reads CSVEGGHEQYF. CDR3 DNA sequence: TGCAGCGTTGAAGGGGGCCACGAGCAGTACTTC.

The chain employs TRBV4-3 and TRBJ2-1, with 14 bases matching TRBD2. The CDR3 totals 18 residues. The ends lost 4 bases at V and 4 bases at J; junction bases unmatched: 9. Germline V gene sequence: CDR1 LGHNA, CDR2 YSLEER. CDR3 protein: CASSPRLAGGREYNEQFF. In DNA, the CDR3 is TGCGCCAGCAGCCCTAGACTAGCGGGGGGGCGGGAATACAATGAGCAGTTCTTC.

This rearrangement joins TRBV7-2 to TRBJ1-6; D might be TRBD1 (5 bases). Germline lookup yields CDR1 SGHTA and CDR2 FQGNSA. The CDR3 loop spans 14 amino acids. Trimming cost V 1 base and J 9 bases, with 10 bases left between them. CDR3 sequence reads: CASSLVAGGSPLHF. The CDR3 DNA follows: TGTGCCAGCAGCTTAGTCGCGGGGGGTTCACCCCTCCACTTT.

The gene calls are TRBV6-5 and TRBJ1-5; D unclear. Germline V gives CDR1 MNHEY, CDR2 SVGAGI. Between the trimmed V and J ends, which lost 8 bases and 1 base, there was a span of 3 bases. CDR3 length: 11 residues. Here the CDR3 reads CASGSNQPQHF. CDR3 DNA: TGTGCCAGCGGCAGCAATCAGCCCCAGCATTTT.

The chain combines TRBV5-1 with TRBJ2-3, with no clear D. From germline, CDR1 is SGHRS and CDR2 YFSETQ. This CDR3 region has 14 residues. V was clipped by 6 bases and J by 2 bases, with 13 bases between them. The CDR3 region is CASNGWSNTDTQYF. In nucleotides, the CDR3 is TGCGCCAGCAACGGCTGGTCTAACACAGATACGCAGTATTTT. Filled out from reference TRBV5-1 and TRBJ2-3, the complete variable domain reads KAGVTQTPRYLIKTRGQQVTLSCSPISGHRSVSWYQQTPGQGLQFLFEYFSETQRNKGNFPGRFSGRQFSNSRSEMNVSTLELGDSALYLCASNGWSNTDTQYFGPGTRLTVL.

This clone is deemed large. This rearrangement joins TRBV27 to TRBJ2-1; D perhaps matches TRBD1 (5 bases). V was cut by 7 bases and J by 9 bases, with 19 bases left in between. Germline assignment: CDR1 MNHEY and CDR2 SMNVEV (reference sequence). The CDR3 runs to 14 residues. The CDR3 is CASIGHEENGEQFF. The DNA for the CDR3 is TGTGCCAGCATTGGACACGAAGAAAACGGTGAGCAGTTCTTC.

This clone occurred a few times. The V call is TRBV6-5, the J call TRBJ2-7; a possible D gene is TRBD2 (6 bases). V dropped 0 bases and J dropped 4 bases, with 16 bases sitting between them. CDR3 length equals 16 residues. Looked up from germline, CDR1 is MNHEY and CDR2 is SVGAGI. As DNA, the CDR3 is TGTGCCAGCAGTTACTCATCGGGGGTTGGCTCGTACGAGCAGTACTTC. Translation: CASSYSSGVGSYEQYF.